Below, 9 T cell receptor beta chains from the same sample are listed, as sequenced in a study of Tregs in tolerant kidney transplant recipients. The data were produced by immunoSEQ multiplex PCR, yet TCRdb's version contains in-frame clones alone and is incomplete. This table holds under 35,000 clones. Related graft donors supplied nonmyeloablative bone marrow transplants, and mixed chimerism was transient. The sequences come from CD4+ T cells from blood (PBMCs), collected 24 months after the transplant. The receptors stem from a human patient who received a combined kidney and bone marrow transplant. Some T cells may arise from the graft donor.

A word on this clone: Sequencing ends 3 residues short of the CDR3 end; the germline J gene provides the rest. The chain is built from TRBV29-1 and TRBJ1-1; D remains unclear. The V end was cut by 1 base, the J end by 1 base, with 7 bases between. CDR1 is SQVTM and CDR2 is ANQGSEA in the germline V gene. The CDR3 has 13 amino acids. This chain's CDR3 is CSVEARGNTEAFF. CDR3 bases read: TGCAGCGTTGAAGCGCGGGGGAACACTGAA.

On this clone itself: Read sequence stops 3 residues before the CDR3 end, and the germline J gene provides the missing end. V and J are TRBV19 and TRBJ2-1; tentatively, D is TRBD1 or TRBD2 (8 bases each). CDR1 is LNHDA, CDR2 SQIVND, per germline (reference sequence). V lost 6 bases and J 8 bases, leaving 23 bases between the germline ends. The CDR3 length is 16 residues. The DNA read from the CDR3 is TGTGCCAGTAGCGTTGACAGGGGTACCGGGAGGGATGAG. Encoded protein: CASSVDRGTGRDE. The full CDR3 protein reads CASSVDRGTGRDEQFF.

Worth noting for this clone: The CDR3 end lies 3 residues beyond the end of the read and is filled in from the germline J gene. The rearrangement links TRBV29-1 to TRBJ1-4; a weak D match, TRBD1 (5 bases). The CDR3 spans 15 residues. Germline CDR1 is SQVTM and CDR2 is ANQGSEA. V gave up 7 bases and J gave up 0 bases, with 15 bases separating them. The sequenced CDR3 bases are TGCAGCGCCCGCGGTGACAGTTCAACTAATGAAAAA. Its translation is CSARGDSSTNEK. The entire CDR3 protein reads CSARGDSSTNEKLFF.

CDR3 amino acids: CASSAGQSGANVLTF. CDR3 DNA, as far as it was read: TGTGCCAGTAGTGCAGGACAGTCTGGGGCCAACGTC. The V gene is TRBV19, the J gene TRBJ2-6; D possibly corresponds to TRBD1 (6 bases). The read halts 3 residues ahead of the CDR3 end, with the missing end drawn from the germline J gene. Germline CDR1 and CDR2: LNHDA and SQIVND (reference sequence). Between the trimmed V and J ends, which lost 5 bases and 1 base, there was a span of 9 bases. The CDR3 runs 15 residues.

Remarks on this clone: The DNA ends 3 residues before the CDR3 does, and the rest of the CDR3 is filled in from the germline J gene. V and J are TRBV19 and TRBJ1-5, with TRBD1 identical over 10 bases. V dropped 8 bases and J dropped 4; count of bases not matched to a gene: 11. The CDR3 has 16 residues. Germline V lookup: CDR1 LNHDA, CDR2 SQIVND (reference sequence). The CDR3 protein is CASLRGQGSTNQPQHF. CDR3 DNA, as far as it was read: TGTGCCAGTCTTCGGGGACAGGGGTCGACGAATCAGCCC. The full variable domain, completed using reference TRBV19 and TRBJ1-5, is DGGITQSPKYLFRKEGQNVTLSCEQNLNHDAMYWYRQDPGQGLRLIYYSQIVNDFQKGDIAEGYSVSREKKESFPLTVTSAQKNPTAFYLCASLRGQGSTNQPQHFGDGTRLSIL.

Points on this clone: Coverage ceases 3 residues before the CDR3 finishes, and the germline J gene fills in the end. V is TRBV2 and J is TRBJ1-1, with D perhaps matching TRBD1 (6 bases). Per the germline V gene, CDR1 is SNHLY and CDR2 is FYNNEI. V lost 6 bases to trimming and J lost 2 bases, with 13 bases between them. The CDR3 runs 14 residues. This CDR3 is CASRIRGRNTEAFF. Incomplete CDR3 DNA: TGTGCCAGCAGGATCAGGGGCAGAAACACTGAA.

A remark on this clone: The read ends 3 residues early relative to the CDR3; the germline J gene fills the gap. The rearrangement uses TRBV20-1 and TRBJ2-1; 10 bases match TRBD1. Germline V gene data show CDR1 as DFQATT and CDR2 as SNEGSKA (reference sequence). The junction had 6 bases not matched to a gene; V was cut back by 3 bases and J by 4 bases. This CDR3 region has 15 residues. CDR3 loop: CSARDRGRGYNEQFF. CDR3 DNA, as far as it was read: TGCAGTGCTAGGGACAGGGGGAGAGGTTACAATGAG.

The DNA read from the CDR3 is TGCAGTGCTAGAGACCCGTCCCCTGGCGGGAGGATTGGGAGGAATGAG. Protein sequence: CSARDPSPGGRIGRNE. The full CDR3 protein is CSARDPSPGGRIGRNEQFF. V is TRBV20-1 and J is TRBJ2-1; 8 nucleotides align to TRBD2. Read data end 3 residues before the CDR3 end; the end is taken from the germline J gene. From germline, CDR1 is DFQATT and CDR2 SNEGSKA (reference sequence). V shed 0 bases and J 7 bases; nucleotides not matched to a gene: 20. This CDR3 region has 19 residues.

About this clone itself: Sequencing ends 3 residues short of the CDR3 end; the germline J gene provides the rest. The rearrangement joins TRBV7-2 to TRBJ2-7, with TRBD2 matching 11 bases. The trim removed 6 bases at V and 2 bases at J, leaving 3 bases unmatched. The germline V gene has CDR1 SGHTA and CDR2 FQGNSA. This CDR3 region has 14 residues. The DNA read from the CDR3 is TGTGCCAGCAGTCGACTAGCGGGACCCTACGAG. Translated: CASSRLAGPYE. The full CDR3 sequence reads CASSRLAGPYEQYF.